The clone carrying this T cell receptor (beta chain) was detected only once. Data came from immunoSEQ multiplex PCR; TCRdb stores just in-frame clones and leaves some out. The sample lists 300,000 to 350,000 clones; about 90% were seen once. This sample was taken from a study of blood T cell repertoires in COVID-19. Overall study context: Both acute and convalescent COVID-19 samples were obtained from the United States, Italy and Spain. PBMCs, B-cell-depleted T cells, or T cells were the source of the cDNA or gDNA that made up the material.

Participants came from fewer than 25 US areas, aged roughly 18 to 89 years. Clinical history as reported by participants underpinned cohort assignment. Sample: PBMCs or T cells enriched from blood (not recorded which). This clonotype was sampled from a woman aged 25 to 39 who had recovered from COVID-19.

Written as DNA, the CDR3 is TGTGCCAGCAAACACAGGGAGTGGAACACTGAAGCTTTCTTT. Translating it yields CASKHREWNTEAFF. The rearrangement uses TRBV25-1 and TRBJ1-1; the D gene is possibly TRBD1 (6 bases). With 7 bases removed from V and 1 base from J, the gap between germline ends came to 13 bases. This CDR3 region has 14 residues. Germline V gene lookup returns CDR1 MGHDK and CDR2 SYGVNS.